Following are 26 T cell receptor beta chains from one sample sequenced in a study of cytomegalovirus exposure and HLA in healthy donors. This table comes from immunoSEQ multiplex PCR, and its TCRdb copy is limited to in-frame clones, with some not included. The sample records approximately 150,000 clones, roughly 89% being singletons. Sample: PBMCs. These receptors were obtained from a woman aged 18-30 years in good health and CMV-seropositive.

The rearrangement uses TRBV19 and TRBJ2-7, with TRBD2 identical over 10 bases. Germline loops: CDR1 LNHDA, CDR2 SQIVND (reference sequence). The CDR3 consists of 15 residues. V gave up 5 bases and J gave up 4 bases; unmatched junction bases: 8. The chain's CDR3 is CASSSAGGQIYEQYF. In nucleotides, the CDR3 is TGTGCCAGTAGTTCAGCGGGAGGGCAGATATACGAGCAGTACTTC.

The chain employs TRBV7-9 and TRBJ1-4; 9 bases match TRBD1. This CDR3 is 14 amino acids long. J lost 7 bases, V lost 3 bases, and 3 bases had no gene match. From germline, CDR1 is SEHNR and CDR2 FQNEAQ (reference sequence). The CDR3, as DNA: TGTGCCAGCAGCTTGGGACAGGGTCGTGAAAAACTGTTTTTT. Translated, it gives CASSLGQGREKLFF. Looking up the rest from reference TRBV7-9 and TRBJ1-4 gives the full variable domain: DTGVSQNPRHKITKRGQNVTFRCDPISEHNRLYWYRQTLGQGPEFLTYFQNEAQLEKSRLLSDRFSAERPKGSFSTLEIQRTEQGDSAMYLCASSLGQGREKLFFGSGTQLSVL.

This clone was recorded only once. CDR3 coding DNA: TGTGCCAGCAGCCCGCGGGGAAAGAACACTGAAGCTTTCTTT. As protein: CASSPRGKNTEAFF. The chain recombines TRBV7-9 with TRBJ1-1; D not certain. Germline-derived CDR1 and CDR2 are SEHNR and FQNEAQ (reference sequence). The CDR3 runs to 14 residues. Trimming cost V 5 bases and J 1 base, with 11 bases left between them.

V gene TRBV4-1 combines with J gene TRBJ1-3; 7 nucleotides match TRBD1. Germline loops: CDR1 MGHRA, CDR2 YSYEKL. The CDR3 extends over 15 amino acids. V was clipped by 1 base and J by 4 bases; unmatched bases: 4. The CDR3 loop is CASSQVDRVGNTIYF. CDR3 DNA: TGCGCCAGCAGCCAAGTAGACAGGGTCGGAAACACCATATATTTT.

V gene TRBV2 combines with J gene TRBJ2-5; 10 nucleotides align to TRBD1. CDR3 length equals 14 residues. V lost 3 bases to trimming and J lost 7 bases; unmatched junction nucleotides: 5. Germline CDR1 reads SNHLY; CDR2 reads FYNNEI. Here the CDR3 DNA reads TGTGCCAGCAGTGAGGGACAGGGGACCGGGACCCAGTACTTC. Translation: CASSEGQGTGTQYF. The whole variable domain, remainder taken from reference TRBV2 and TRBJ2-5, is EPEVTQTPSHQVTQMGQEVILRCVPISNHLYFYWYRQILGQKVEFLVSFYNNEISEKSEIFDDQFSVERPDGSNFTLKIRSTKLEDSAMYFCASSEGQGTGTQYFGPGTRLLVL.

This sequence joins TRBV27 and TRBJ2-7, with 10 bases fitting TRBD1. Germline CDR1 MNHEY, CDR2 SMNVEV (reference sequence). V lost 5 bases to trimming and J lost 2 bases; unmatched junction nucleotides: 15. The CDR3 runs 18 residues. CDR3 amino acids: CASSLITGFGTGAYEQYF. Here the CDR3 DNA reads TGTGCCAGCAGTCTTATAACGGGGTTCGGGACAGGGGCCTACGAGCAGTACTTC.

The V call is TRBV6-6, the J call TRBJ1-1; TRBD1 might be the D (5 bases). The CDR3 spans 15 residues. Germline CDR1 is MNHNY and CDR2 is SVGAGI (reference sequence). V shed 0 bases and J shed 4 bases, with 12 bases lying between them. This CDR3 reads CASSYSIQGATEAFF. The CDR3 DNA reads TGTGCCAGCAGTTACTCGATCCAGGGCGCCACTGAAGCTTTCTTT.

The chain combines TRBV5-6 with TRBJ1-6; D is unclear. Germline V gene data show CDR1 as SGHDT and CDR2 as YYEEEE. V lost 4 bases and J 9 bases, leaving 14 bases between the germline ends. This CDR3 has 14 residues. Here the CDR3 reads CASSPMEARSPLHF. The CDR3 nucleotides are TGTGCCAGCAGCCCAATGGAGGCTCGTTCACCCCTCCACTTT.

The chain has TRBV29-1 and TRBJ2-2; D is possibly TRBD1 (6 bases). This CDR3 has 15 amino acids. Looked up from germline, CDR1 is SQVTM and CDR2 is ANQGSEA. The V end was cut by 4 bases, the J end by 5 bases, with 17 bases between. CDR3 in amino acids: CSVVIWGHGTGELFF. The CDR3 DNA sequence: TGCAGCGTTGTAATTTGGGGACACGGGACCGGGGAGCTGTTTTTT.

The chain combines TRBV28 with TRBJ2-7; possible D gene TRBD1, 7 bases. The CDR3 runs to 14 residues. V was cut by 10 bases and J by 6 bases, with 22 bases left in between. Germline V gene sequence: CDR1 MDHEN, CDR2 SYDVKM. The CDR3 DNA reads TGTGCCACGACCCCAGGGGGACTCCTATCCGAGCAGTACTTC. It translates to CATTPGGLLSEQYF.

The V gene is TRBV25-1, the J gene TRBJ2-1; D may be TRBD1 (5 bases). V lost 5 bases to trimming and J lost 9 bases, with 11 bases between them. This CDR3 is 12 amino acids long. CDR1 MGHDK and CDR2 SYGVNS come from the germline V gene. CDR3 in DNA: TGTGCCAGCAGTCGCAGGGCGAGTGAGCAGTTCTTC. As protein: CASSRRASEQFF.

This sequence joins TRBV5-1 and TRBJ2-7; D gene uncertain. Trimming left V 0 bases short and J 0 bases short, with 10 bases between. CDR3 length: 15 amino acids. Germline lookup yields CDR1 SGHRS and CDR2 YFSETQ. The DNA of the CDR3 is TGCGCCAGCAGCTTGGCCTCAGGCAGCTCCTACGAGCAGTACTTC. It specifies CASSLASGSSYEQYF.

V and J are TRBV2 and TRBJ1-4; maybe TRBD1 (5 bases). The V gene lost 6 bases and the J gene lost 7 bases, with 15 bases spanning the gap. Germline V CDR1 and CDR2: SNHLY, FYNNEI. The CDR3 spans 14 residues. Here the CDR3 DNA reads TGTGCCAGCAGCGGATTGGGGCCATCTGAAAAACTGTTTTTT. Its translation is CASSGLGPSEKLFF.

The V call is TRBV25-1, the J call TRBJ2-2; 11 bases agree with TRBD1. Trimming at V came to 6 bases and at J to 7 bases, leaving 13 bases not matched to a gene. The CDR3 runs 17 residues. Germline-derived CDR1 and CDR2 are MGHDK and SYGVNS. The CDR3: CASRIDGGTGGIGELFF. The CDR3 DNA sequence: TGTGCCAGCAGGATAGACGGAGGGACAGGGGGGATCGGGGAGCTGTTTTTT.

The V call is TRBV9, the J call TRBJ2-1, with TRBD2 identical over 7 bases. The CDR3 has 17 amino acids. Per the germline V gene, CDR1 is SGDLS and CDR2 is YYNGEE. The junction had 8 bases not matched to a gene; V was cut back by 0 bases and J by 2 bases. The CDR3: CASSVGGGRETYNEQFF. The CDR3 nucleotides read TGTGCCAGCAGCGTAGGGGGGGGGAGGGAGACCTACAATGAGCAGTTCTTC. Supplemented by reference TRBV9 and TRBJ2-1, the full variable domain reads DSGVTQTPKHLITATGQRVTLRCSPRSGDLSVYWYQQSLDQGLQFLIQYYNGEERAKGNILERFSAQQFPDLHSELNLSSLELGDSALYFCASSVGGGRETYNEQFFGPGTRLTVL.

V and J are TRBV30 and TRBJ1-3; D is uncertain. Per the germline V gene, CDR1 is GTSNPN and CDR2 is SVGIG (reference sequence). The length of the CDR3 is 15 residues. V lost 5 bases and J lost 0, with 14 bases in between. The chain's CDR3 is CAWGTAPLSGNTIYF. The CDR3 region has the DNA TGTGCCTGGGGAACAGCACCACTCTCTGGAAACACCATATATTTT.

The chain employs TRBV2 and TRBJ2-1, with 10 bases matching TRBD1. Germline CDR1 is SNHLY and CDR2 is FYNNEI. The CDR3 covers 15 residues. With V trimmed by 9 bases and J by 4 bases, 9 bases remained unmatched. CDR3 protein: CASNPGTGDYNEQFF. DNA of the CDR3: TGTGCCAGTAATCCCGGGACAGGGGATTACAATGAGCAGTTCTTC.

The chain recombines TRBV30 with TRBJ1-2, with 10 bases that match TRBD1. V lost 2 bases to trimming and J lost 2 bases; unmatched junction nucleotides: 11. This CDR3 comprises 17 residues. The germline gives CDR1 GTSNPN, CDR2 SVGIG (reference sequence). The CDR3 sequence is CAWSHPDRGVMNYGYTF. CDR3 coding DNA: TGTGCCTGGAGTCACCCGGACAGGGGGGTGATGAACTATGGCTACACCTTC.

The CDR3 nucleotides read TGTGCCAGCTCACCACTAGCGGGAACGACAGATACGCAGTATTTT. Its translation: CASSPLAGTTDTQYF. The rearrangement uses TRBV18 and TRBJ2-3; TRBD2 matches at 8 bases. This CDR3 spans 15 amino acids. Germline lookup yields CDR1 KGHSH and CDR2 LQKENI. V shed 1 base, J shed 3 bases, and the junction held 3 bases outside the gene matches.

V and J are TRBV2 and TRBJ1-6; 9 nucleotides line up with TRBD1. V was pared by 4 bases and J by 8 bases, with 9 bases of the junction left unmatched. Germline V lookup: CDR1 SNHLY, CDR2 FYNNEI. The CDR3 is made up of 16 amino acids. The CDR3 sequence is CASSVVQGASDSPLHF. The CDR3 nucleotides are TGTGCCAGCAGTGTCGTACAGGGGGCATCGGATTCACCCCTCCACTTT. Using reference TRBV2 and TRBJ1-6 for the parts outside the CDR3, the full variable domain is EPEVTQTPSHQVTQMGQEVILRCVPISNHLYFYWYRQILGQKVEFLVSFYNNEISEKSEIFDDQFSVERPDGSNFTLKIRSTKLEDSAMYFCASSVVQGASDSPLHFGNGTRLTVT.

The V and J genes are TRBV6-1 and TRBJ1-1; TRBD1 matches at 8 bases. The V gene end was trimmed by 6 bases and the J gene end by 1 base; junction bases not matched to a gene: 7. Germline assignment: CDR1 MNHNS and CDR2 SASEGT. This CDR3 region has 15 residues. The CDR3 nucleotides are TGTGCCAGCAGGCAGGGGGCGGGGAGGAACACTGAAGCTTTCTTT. Translated: CASRQGAGRNTEAFF.

J is TRBJ2-7 and V is TRBV28; D remains ambiguous. Per the germline V gene, CDR1 is MDHEN and CDR2 is SYDVKM. V lost 3 bases to trimming and J lost 2 bases, with 11 bases between them. CDR3 length: 14 residues. CDR3 loop: CASSFPSFPYEQYF. DNA for the CDR3: TGTGCCAGCAGTTTCCCCAGTTTTCCCTACGAGCAGTACTTC. Based on the CDR3 plus reference TRBV28 and TRBJ2-7, the full variable domain is DVKVTQSSRYLVKRTGEKVFLECVQDMDHENMFWYRQDPGLGLRLIYFSYDVKMKEKGDIPEGYSVSREKKERFSLILESASTNQTSMYLCASSFPSFPYEQYFGPGTRLTVT.

The chain links TRBV5-5 to TRBJ2-1; no definite D call. The germline V gene encodes CDR1 SGHKS and CDR2 YYEKEE (reference sequence). The CDR3 is 14 amino acids. The V gene lost 2 bases and the J gene lost 3 bases, with 9 bases spanning the gap. The CDR3 DNA reads TGTGCCAGCAGCTTATACAGCTACTACAATGAGCAGTTCTTC. Amino acids: CASSLYSYYNEQFF.

Concerning this clone: Additional DNA sequences in this sample encode the identical CDR3. V usage is TRBV14 and J usage is TRBJ1-2, with 10 nucleotides matching TRBD1. From germline, CDR1 is SGHDN and CDR2 FVKESK. V shed 4 bases and J 4 bases; nucleotides not matched to a gene: 6. The CDR3 is 15 amino acids. The DNA for the CDR3 is TGTGCCAGCAGCCCTCCGGGACAGGGGCCCTATGGCTACACCTTC. Its protein product is CASSPPGQGPYGYTF.

The rearrangement joins TRBV7-2 to TRBJ2-3; perhaps TRBD1 as D (5 bases). V lost 1 base and J lost 4, with 6 bases in between. This CDR3 comprises 13 residues. Germline V gene data show CDR1 as SGHTA and CDR2 as FQGNSA. Here the CDR3 reads CASSLGGPDTQYF. As DNA, the CDR3 is TGTGCCAGCAGCTTAGGGGGCCCAGATACGCAGTATTTT.

This chain connects TRBV7-7 to TRBJ2-1; 7 bases agree with TRBD2. The V segment lost 5 bases and the J segment 5 bases; nucleotides outside the gene matches: 12. This CDR3 spans 16 amino acids. The V gene's germline CDR1 is SSHAT and CDR2 FNYEAQ (reference sequence). DNA of the CDR3: TGTGCCAGCAGCCCGGGCCGGCTAGCGGCCAACAATGAGCAGTTCTTC. Translated, it gives CASSPGRLAANNEQFF.